What follows describes a single T cell receptor beta chain. These data come from a study of blood T cell repertoires in COVID-19. Authors' data handling: Scientists estimated how many nucleated cells there were by amplifying reference gene primers. Assay: immunoSEQ multiplex PCR; the TCRdb copy retains only in-frame clones and omits some. The V and J calls and clone size were taken over from that table, and D and trimming were inferred from the DNA. The sample has a few hundred thousand clones; more than 75% are singletons. This CDR3 spans 16 amino acids. The V end lost 7 bases, the J end lost 7 bases, and 20 bases lay between the germline ends. Germline values: CDR1 LGHDT, CDR2 YNNKEL (reference sequence). Membership in each cohort depended on participant-reported clinical history.

The chain is built from TRBV3-1 (or the pseudogene TRBV3-2) and TRBJ1-6; no firm D call. The sample comprised PBMCs or T cells enriched from blood (not recorded which). The receptor comes from a man aged 35 to 55 in a cohort exposed to, infected with or recovered from COVID-19 (not recorded which). The CDR3 sequence is CASTAGVRGSNSPLHF. CDR3 DNA: TGTGCCAGCACCGCCGGGGTACGGGGTTCAAATTCACCCCTCCACTTT.